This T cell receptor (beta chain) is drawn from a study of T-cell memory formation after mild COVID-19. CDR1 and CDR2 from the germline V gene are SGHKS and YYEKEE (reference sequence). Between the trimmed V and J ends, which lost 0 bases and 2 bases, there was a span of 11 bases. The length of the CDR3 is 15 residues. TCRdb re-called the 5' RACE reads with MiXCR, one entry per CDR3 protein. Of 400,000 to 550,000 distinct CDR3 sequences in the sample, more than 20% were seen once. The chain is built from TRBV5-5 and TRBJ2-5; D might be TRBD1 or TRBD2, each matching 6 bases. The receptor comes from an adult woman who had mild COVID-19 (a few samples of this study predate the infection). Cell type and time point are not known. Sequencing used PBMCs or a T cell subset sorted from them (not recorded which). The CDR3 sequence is CASSLDGGLQETQYF. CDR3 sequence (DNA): TGTGCCAGCAGCTTGGATGGGGGGCTGCAAGAGACCCAGTACTTC. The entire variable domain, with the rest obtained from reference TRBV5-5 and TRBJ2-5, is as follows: DAGVTQSPTHLIKTRGQQVTLRCSPISGHKSVSWYQQVLGQGPQFIFQYYEKEERGRGNFPDRFSARQFPNYSSELNVNALLLGDSALYLCASSLDGGLQETQYFGPGTRLLVL.